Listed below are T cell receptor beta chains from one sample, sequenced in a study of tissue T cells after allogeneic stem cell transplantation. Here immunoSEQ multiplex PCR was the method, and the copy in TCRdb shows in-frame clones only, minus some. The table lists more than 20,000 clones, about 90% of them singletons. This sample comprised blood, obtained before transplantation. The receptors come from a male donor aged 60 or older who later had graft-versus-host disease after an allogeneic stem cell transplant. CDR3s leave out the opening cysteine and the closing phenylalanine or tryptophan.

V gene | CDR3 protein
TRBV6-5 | ASILADPKAYEQY
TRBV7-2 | ASSLGWVNEQF
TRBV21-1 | ASSKGRTPNQPQH
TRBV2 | ASAQGGTTEAF
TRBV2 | ASSSGGGVDTQY
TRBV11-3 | ASSLDYRTEAF
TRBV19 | ASSIADRANRLDGYT
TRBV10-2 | ATAPGLAYGYT
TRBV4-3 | ASRGTSGGNTGELF
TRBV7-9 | ASSSTGGEQY
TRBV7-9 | ASSSTSGSPWDEQF
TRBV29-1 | SVNRLAGQETQY
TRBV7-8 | ASSTGQGGNTIY
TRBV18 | ASSPLQGAYNEQF
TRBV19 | ASSIDERGVNEQY
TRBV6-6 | ASSYSITDSYEQY